This T cell receptor (beta chain) was obtained from a study of blood T cell repertoires in COVID-19. For the study at large: Samples representing acute and convalescent COVID-19 were sourced from the United States, Italy and Spain. From T cells, B-cell-depleted T cells, or PBMCs came the material, which was cDNA or gDNA.

How the authors handled the data: Amplification with reference gene primers provided the estimates of nucleated cell counts. Sequenced by immunoSEQ multiplex PCR; TCRdb stores in-frame clones only, minus some. V and J calls plus clone size are reproduced from that table; the DNA served to infer D and trimming. The data show about 62,000 clones, 86% seen once. Germline CDR1 LNHDA, CDR2 SQIVND (reference sequence). Trimming removed 10 bases at V and 4 bases at J, with 16 bases between. This CDR3 is built from 14 residues. The chain is built from TRBV19 and TRBJ1-4, with TRBD1 as a possible D gene (5 bases). The sequenced sample consisted of peripheral blood. This receptor was identified in a woman older than 75 with acute or convalescent COVID-19. CDR3 bases: TGTGCCACGGCTGACAGCGCCGGTAATGAAAAACTGTTTTTT. Protein sequence: CATADSAGNEKLFF.